This T cell receptor (beta chain) was identified in a study of siplizumab effects on memory and regulatory T cells (dated by TCRdb to about 2019). Some background on the complete study: The effect of the anti-CD2 antibody siplizumab on alloreactive T-cell subsets was examined in allogeneic mixed lymphocyte reactions constructed from human PBMCs. The paper as a whole reports these results and caveats: The suppressive function of proliferating Tregs from siplizumab cultures was not functionally confirmed. Unstimulated naive T cells appeared more diverse than memory T cells, and naive cells seemed to contribute substantially to the alloresponse. In reactions with siplizumab, an average of approximately 69% of mappable alloreactive CD4+ clones were Treg-derived, compared with 26.9% in control reactions. Roughly 80-97% of proliferating CD4+ or CD8+ clones could not be assigned a naive or memory phenotype. Because sequences below about 10^-5 frequency were poorly captured, only a minor fraction of alloreactive clones could be mapped to unstimulated subsets. The cumulative frequency of alloreactive sequences that could be traced back to unstimulated CD4+ memory T cells was significantly reduced by siplizumab.

The library was produced with the immunoSEQ multiplex PCR assay. The deep sequencing platform assayed 90,000 to 100,000 TCR templates per sample. Genomic DNA extracted from sorted T cells was the material used for TCRbeta CDR3 sequencing. The paper's processing steps were these. The R programming language was used for the clonal analysis of the TCRbeta CDR3 data. Alloreactive CD4+ and CD8+ clones were identified by comparing unstimulated samples to CFSE-low samples taken after the reaction. Regulatory or non-regulatory origin of alloreactive CD4+ clones was assigned by matching sequences to the sorted unstimulated Treg and non-Treg repertoires. TCRdb retrieved this table from immuneACCESS and kept in-frame rearrangements only. Not all clones are present; in checked studies, unresolved V genes account for under half, and no reason is known for the remainder. That table furnishes V, J and clone size, whereas the DNA furnished D and trimming. Here the sample has 90,000 to 110,000 clones; just over 90% occur a single time. 0.32% of the sample lies in the top ten.

Comments on this clone: The antigen it recognizes is unknown. The sample holds no much larger clone one base away, and base qualities are not on file.

Sorted unstimulated T cells, along with proliferating T cells recovered from mixed lymphocyte reactions, underwent TCRbeta CDR3 sequencing. Fresh whole blood from ten HLA-typed healthy donors served as the source for isolating PBMCs. Its CDR3 holds 14 amino acids, cysteine through phenylalanine. The sequence is cut down to CDR3 DNA, 42 bases in frame from base 1. The CDR1 and CDR2 encoded by the germline V gene are MNHEY and SVGAGI. V is cut by 4 bases and J by 2 bases, and the space between the germline ends is 11 bases. The chain was built from TRBV6-5 and TRBJ1-1; matching of 5 bases hints at TRBD1 as the D gene. The sample taken for sequencing was CD4+ T cells sorted from blood. The source is a human donor in good health. The base sequence is TGTGCCAGCAGTTTCGACAGTCCAAACACTGAAGCTTTCTTT. Translated, this is CASSFDSPNTEAFF.